A few counts support the clone carrying this T cell receptor (beta chain). Its antigen is currently unknown. The entry originates in a study of human T cells and chemical hapten exposure. Findings of the study overall: Counts of TCRs above 1 in 1000 frequency stayed unchanged with DPC sensitization.

The time point is: healthy volunteer bleed at 6 weeks. Unfractionated whole blood yielded total RNA. Source study methods: Sample-level TCR yields exhibited a median of approximately 88,000, with a range of roughly 23,224 to 750,000. TCRdb called the RACE reads again in MiXCR, with one record for every CDR3 protein. TCRdb's processing, not the study's, gives the V and J calls here. This sample has 65,000 or so distinct CDR3 sequences, with about 6.5% found just once. The clonotype comes from a female donor in good health. Some clones in this sample may be carry-over from other donors' samples. The sequenced material came from whole blood.

In nucleotides, the CDR3 is TGTGCCATCAGGGGAACAGGGGGCACTGAAGCTTTCTTT. It is translated as CAIRGTGGTEAFF. V usage is TRBV10-3 and J usage is TRBJ1-1; TRBD1 matches 8 bases. The CDR3 has 13 amino acids. The V gene's germline CDR1 is ENHRY and CDR2 SYGVKD. Unmatched junction bases numbered 4, after V lost 6 bases and J lost 4 bases.